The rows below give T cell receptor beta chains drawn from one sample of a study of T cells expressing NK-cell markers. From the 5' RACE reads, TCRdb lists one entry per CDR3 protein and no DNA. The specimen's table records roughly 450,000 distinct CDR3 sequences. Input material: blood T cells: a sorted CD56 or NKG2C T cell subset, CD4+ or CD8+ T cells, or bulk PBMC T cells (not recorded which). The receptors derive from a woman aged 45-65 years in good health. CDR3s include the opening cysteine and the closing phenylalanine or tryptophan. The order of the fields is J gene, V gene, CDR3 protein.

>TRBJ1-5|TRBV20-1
CSATTGGDRKRNQPQHF
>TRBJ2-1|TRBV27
CASSSTVTYSYNEQFF
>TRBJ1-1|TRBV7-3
CASSLVRGLGMNTEAFF
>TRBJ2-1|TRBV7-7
CASSLSLAGVNEQFF
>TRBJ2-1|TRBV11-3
CASSLDGIAGGSGNEQFF
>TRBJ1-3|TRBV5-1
CASSLAPGGSSGNTIYF
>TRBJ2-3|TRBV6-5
CATQQGGADTQYF
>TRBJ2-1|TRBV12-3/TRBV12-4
CASSLDRGLPPGNEQFF
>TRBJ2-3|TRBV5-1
CASTRELGTDTQYF
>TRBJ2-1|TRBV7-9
CASSPRPVGEQFF
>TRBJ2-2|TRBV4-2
CASSQEARARNTGELFF
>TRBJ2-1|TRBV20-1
CSARGGDRAYGEQFF
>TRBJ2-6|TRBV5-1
CASSLDLVYSGANVLTF
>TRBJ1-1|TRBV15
CATRLGQGGTEAFF
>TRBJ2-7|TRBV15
CATSRDPTGSGIYEQYF
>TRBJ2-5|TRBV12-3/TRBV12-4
CASSPTGFGETQYF
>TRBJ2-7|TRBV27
CASSRGMAYEQYF